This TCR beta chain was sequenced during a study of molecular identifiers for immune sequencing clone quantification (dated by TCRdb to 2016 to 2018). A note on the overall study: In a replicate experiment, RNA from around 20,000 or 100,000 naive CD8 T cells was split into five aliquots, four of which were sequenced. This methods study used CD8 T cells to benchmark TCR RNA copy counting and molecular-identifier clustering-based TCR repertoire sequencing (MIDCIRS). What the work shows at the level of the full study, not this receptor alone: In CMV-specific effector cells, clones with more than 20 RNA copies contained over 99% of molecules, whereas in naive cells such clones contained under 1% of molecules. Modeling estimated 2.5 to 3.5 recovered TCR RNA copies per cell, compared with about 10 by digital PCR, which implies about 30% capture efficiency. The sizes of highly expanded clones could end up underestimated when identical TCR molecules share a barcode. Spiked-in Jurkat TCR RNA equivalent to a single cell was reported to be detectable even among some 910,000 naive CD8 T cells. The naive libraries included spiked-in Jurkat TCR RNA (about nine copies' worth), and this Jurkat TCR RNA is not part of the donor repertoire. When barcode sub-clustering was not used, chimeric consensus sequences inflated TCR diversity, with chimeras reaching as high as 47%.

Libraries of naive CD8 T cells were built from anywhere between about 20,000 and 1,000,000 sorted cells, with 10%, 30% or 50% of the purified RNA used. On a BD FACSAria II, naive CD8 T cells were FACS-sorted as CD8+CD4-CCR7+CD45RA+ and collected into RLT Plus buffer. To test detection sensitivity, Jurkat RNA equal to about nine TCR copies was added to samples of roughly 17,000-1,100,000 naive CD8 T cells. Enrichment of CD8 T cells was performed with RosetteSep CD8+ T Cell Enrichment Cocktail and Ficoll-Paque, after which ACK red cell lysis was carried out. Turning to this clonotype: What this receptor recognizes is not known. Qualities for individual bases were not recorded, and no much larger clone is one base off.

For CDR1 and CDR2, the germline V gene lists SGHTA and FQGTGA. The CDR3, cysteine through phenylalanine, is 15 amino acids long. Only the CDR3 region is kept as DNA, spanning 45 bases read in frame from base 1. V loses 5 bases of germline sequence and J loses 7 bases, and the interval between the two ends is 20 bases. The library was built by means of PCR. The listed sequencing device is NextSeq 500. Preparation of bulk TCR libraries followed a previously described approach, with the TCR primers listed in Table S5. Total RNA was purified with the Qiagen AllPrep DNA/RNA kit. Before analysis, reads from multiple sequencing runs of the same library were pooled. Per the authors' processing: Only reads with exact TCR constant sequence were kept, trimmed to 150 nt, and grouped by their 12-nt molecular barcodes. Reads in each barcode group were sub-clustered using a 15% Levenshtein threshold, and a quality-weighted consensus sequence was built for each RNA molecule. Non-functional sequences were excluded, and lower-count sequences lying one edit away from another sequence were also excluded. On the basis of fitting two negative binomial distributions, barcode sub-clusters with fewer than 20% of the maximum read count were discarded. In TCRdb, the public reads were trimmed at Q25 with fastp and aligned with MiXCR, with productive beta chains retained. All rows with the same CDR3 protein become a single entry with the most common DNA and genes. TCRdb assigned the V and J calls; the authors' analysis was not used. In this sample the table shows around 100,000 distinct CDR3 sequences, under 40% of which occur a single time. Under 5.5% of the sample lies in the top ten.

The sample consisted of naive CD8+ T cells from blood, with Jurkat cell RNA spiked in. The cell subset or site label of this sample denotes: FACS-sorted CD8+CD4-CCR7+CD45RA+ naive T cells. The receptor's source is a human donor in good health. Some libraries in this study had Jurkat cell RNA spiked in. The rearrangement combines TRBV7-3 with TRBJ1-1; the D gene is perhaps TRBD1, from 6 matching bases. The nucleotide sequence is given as TGTGCCAGCAGCCCAGTGGGGGGCCGGGAAGTTGAAGCTTTCTTT. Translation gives CASSPVGGREVEAFF.